The present entry profiles one TCR beta chain with its context. Antigen specificity is unknown. After removal of 8 bases from V and 6 bases from J, the junction contained 19 bases not matched to a gene. Germline values: CDR1 SNHLY, CDR2 FYNNEI. The CDR3 has 17 amino acids. Sequencing used immunoSEQ multiplex PCR; TCRdb keeps in-frame clones, though not all of them. The sample lists 72,000 or so clones; 74% were seen once. This specimen belongs to a study of vaccination effects on CD4 cells after COVID-19. An approximately nine-day culture period preceded the isolation of CD4+ T cells. Participants received two doses of either the BNT162b2 or mRNA-1273 vaccine. At days 3 and 7, half of the medium was exchanged for IL-2 medium.

The sample in question was CD4+ T cells from PBMCs cultured without peptide, obtained after COVID-19 vaccination. The V gene is TRBV2, the J gene TRBJ2-7; TRBD1 agrees at 10 bases. The clonotype was recovered from a human donor who received a COVID-19 vaccine. The DNA of the CDR3 is TGTGCCAGCGTCCCAATGGGCGGACAGGGGGTCTTCGTCGAGCAGTACGTC. This translates into CASVPMGGQGVFVEQYV.